This T cell receptor beta chain emerged from a study of OX40 agonist ivuxolimab in advanced cancers. Study background: Three patients, one with hepatocellular carcinoma and two with cutaneous melanoma, achieved partial responses.

Whole-study results and caveats: Expanded clones were, on average, more numerous among CD8+ T cells than CD4+. Relatively little clonal expansion, among the lowest observed, appeared in partial responders at 0.1-3.0 mg/kg.

About this clone: No antigen is known for it.

Assay used: immunoSEQ multiplex PCR; TCRdb lists only in-frame clones, some missing. The top ten clones hold 5.5% of a sample with around 97,000 clones, less than 90% of them seen once. The TCR comes from an adult with an advanced solid tumor such as melanoma, head and neck, liver or kidney cancer. The starting material was CD4+ or CD8+ T cells sorted from blood, obtained in a trial of the OX40 agonist ivuxolimab.

CDR3 in amino acids: CASSVSQDTSSYNSPLHF. The CDR3, as DNA: TGTGCCAGCAGCGTATCGCAGGACACGTCCTCCTATAATTCACCCCTCCACTTT. The chain couples TRBV9 to TRBJ1-6; D is possibly TRBD1 (5 bases). CDR3 length: 18 amino acids. V lost 1 base, J lost 0 bases, and 14 bases lay in between. The germline CDR1 and CDR2 sequences are SGDLS and YYNGEE.